Shown below are 21 T cell receptor beta chains from a single sample sequenced in a study of shared clonotypes between healthy human individuals. The table came from immunoSEQ multiplex PCR; TCRdb's copy has only in-frame clones and leaves some out. The profile shows around 990,000 clones, around three quarters of them singletons. The sequenced material came from memory CD4+ T cells from PBMCs. The subset was: CD45RA-negative fraction. These receptors all come from a man younger than 35 in good health. Some clones in this sample may be carry-over from other donors' samples.

The J gene is TRBJ1-4, the V gene TRBV7-2, with 10 bases fitting TRBD1. Trimming removed 5 bases from V and 8 bases from J; junction bases left unmatched: 8. The germline gives CDR1 SGHTA, CDR2 FQGNSA. The CDR3 consists of 15 residues. CDR3 nucleotides: TGTGCCAGCAGCCCCTCCGGGACAGGGGTGGAAAAACTGTTTTTT. Its protein product is CASSPSGTGVEKLFF. The whole variable domain, remainder taken from reference TRBV7-2 and TRBJ1-4, is GAGVSQSPSNKVTEKGKDVELRCDPISGHTALYWYRQSLGQGLEFLIYFQGNSAPDKSGLPSDRFSAERTGGSVSTLTIQRTQQEDSAVYLCASSPSGTGVEKLFFGSGTQLSVL.

The genes are TRBV9 and TRBJ2-5, with 8 positions matching TRBD2. This CDR3 has 16 amino acids. Germline CDR1 reads SGDLS; CDR2 reads YYNGEE. V dropped 4 bases and J dropped 4; count of bases not matched to a gene: 12. CDR3 protein: CASSTTSGQVAETQYF. Here the CDR3 DNA reads TGTGCCAGCAGCACAACTAGCGGCCAGGTTGCAGAGACCCAGTACTTC. The variable domain in full, completed from reference TRBV9 and TRBJ2-5, reads DSGVTQTPKHLITATGQRVTLRCSPRSGDLSVYWYQQSLDQGLQFLIQYYNGEERAKGNILERFSAQQFPDLHSELNLSSLELGDSALYFCASSTTSGQVAETQYFGPGTRLLVL.

V and J are TRBV2 and TRBJ2-5, with a tentative D call TRBD2 (7 bases). V was pared by 10 bases and J by 1 base, with 19 bases between. The CDR3 loop spans 15 amino acids. Germline V lookup: CDR1 SNHLY, CDR2 FYNNEI. The chain's CDR3 is CATTLWGGSQETQYF. CDR3 nucleotides: TGTGCCACCACGCTGTGGGGGGGCAGCCAAGAGACCCAGTACTTC. The full variable domain, in which reference TRBV2 and TRBJ2-5 provide the parts outside the CDR3, is EPEVTQTPSHQVTQMGQEVILRCVPISNHLYFYWYRQILGQKVEFLVSFYNNEISEKSEIFDDQFSVERPDGSNFTLKIRSTKLEDSAMYFCATTLWGGSQETQYFGPGTRLLVL.

This sequence joins TRBV2 and TRBJ1-4; D is possibly TRBD1 (6 bases). The CDR3 spans 13 residues. From germline, CDR1 is SNHLY and CDR2 FYNNEI. V lost 6 bases, J lost 4 bases, and 9 bases lay in between. The CDR3 DNA follows: TGTGCCAGCAGATGGGACAATAATGAAAAACTGTTTTTT. Translating it yields CASRWDNNEKLFF.

This clone was observed a handful of times. V and J are TRBV6-4 and TRBJ2-3; D is ambiguous. V lost 4 bases and J 3 bases, leaving 11 bases between the germline ends. The length of the CDR3 is 14 residues. CDR1 MRHNA and CDR2 SNTAGT come from the germline V gene. CDR3 sequence: CASSAGGITDTQYF. In DNA, the CDR3 is TGTGCCAGCAGTGCTGGCGGAATTACAGATACGCAGTATTTT.

This clone has a handful of counts. The rearrangement uses TRBV7-6 and TRBJ2-6; D might be TRBD1 (5 bases). The CDR3 spans 18 residues. Trimming pared 5 bases from V and 4 bases from J, leaving 21 bases between. CDR1 is SGHVS, CDR2 FNYEAQ, per germline. As DNA, the CDR3 is TGTGCCAGCAGCCCATCATTCTGGGGCGCTAGGGGGGCCAACGTCCTGACTTTC. It translates to CASSPSFWGARGANVLTF.

This sequence joins TRBV7-2 and TRBJ2-7; 14 positions agree with TRBD2. The ends lost 5 bases at V and 1 base at J; junction bases unmatched: 4. This CDR3 is 16 amino acids long. From germline, CDR1 is SGHTA and CDR2 FQGNSA. For the CDR3, the DNA is TGTGCCAGCAGCGTACGGACTAGCGGGAGGTCCTACGAGCAGTACTTC. This translates into CASSVRTSGRSYEQYF.

The rearrangement links TRBV5-4 to TRBJ2-5, with a possible D match to TRBD1 (5 bases). Germline lookup yields CDR1 SGHNT and CDR2 YYREEE (reference sequence). The V end was cut by 0 bases, the J end by 4 bases, with 13 bases between. The length of the CDR3 is 15 residues. The DNA of the CDR3 is TGTGCCAGCAGCTTGGGTCAGGGTTTTGGAGAGACCCAGTACTTC. Protein sequence: CASSLGQGFGETQYF.

To note about this clone: This sequence may be a read error, since a much larger clone differs from it by one base. The chain has TRBV9 and TRBJ2-3, with TRBD2 matching 13 bases. The CDR3 spans 15 residues. Germline lookup yields CDR1 SGDLS and CDR2 YYNGEE. Trimming removed 4 bases from V and 3 bases from J; junction bases left unmatched: 2. CDR3 region: CASSPTSGRTDTQYF. CDR3 nucleotide sequence: TGTGCCAGCAGCCCGACTAGCGGGAGGACAGATACGCAGTATTTT.

This clone was detected only a few times. The V gene is TRBV5-1, the J gene TRBJ1-1; D gene uncertain. The CDR3 length is 13 residues. Per the germline V gene, CDR1 is SGHRS and CDR2 is YFSETQ. The V end lost 1 base, the J end lost 6 bases, and 10 bases lay between the germline ends. Written as DNA, the CDR3 is TGCGCCAGCAGCTTGCTACCAAACGCTGAAGCTTTCTTT. Translating gives CASSLLPNAEAFF.

CDR3 residues: CSGGGIAGVSTDTQYF. DNA for the CDR3: TGCAGCGGCGGGGGCATAGCGGGGGTGAGCACAGATACGCAGTATTTT. This sequence joins TRBV29-1 and TRBJ2-3; 9 bases map to TRBD2. The CDR3 runs to 16 residues. The germline V gene has CDR1 SQVTM and CDR2 ANQGSEA. J lost 0 bases, V lost 7 bases, and 11 bases had no gene match.

Note on this clone: Other nucleotide sequences from this sample produce the same CDR3. The rearrangement joins TRBV28 to TRBJ1-5, with D possibly being TRBD1 (5 bases). CDR1 and CDR2 from the germline V gene are MDHEN and SYDVKM. CDR3 size: 14 residues. V lost 4 bases, J lost 2 bases, and 9 bases lay in between. The CDR3 region is CASSSGGGNQPQHF. The DNA for the CDR3 is TGTGCCAGCAGTTCCGGGGGAGGCAATCAGCCCCAGCATTTT.

This chain links TRBV5-1 with TRBJ1-4; TRBD1 matches 11 bases. Germline-derived CDR1 and CDR2 are SGHRS and YFSETQ. Trimming took 5 bases from V and 4 from J; bases not matched to a gene: 7. CDR3 length equals 16 residues. CDR3 bases: TGCGCCAGCAGTTCAGGACAGGGGGCATATAATGAAAAACTGTTTTTT. As protein: CASSSGQGAYNEKLFF.

This clone showed up just once. The chain couples TRBV19 to TRBJ1-5; D unclear. CDR1 is LNHDA and CDR2 is SQIVND in the germline V gene (reference sequence). With 2 bases removed from V and 6 bases from J, the gap between germline ends came to 11 bases. CDR3 length: 14 amino acids. The CDR3 region is CASSISNPGQPQHF. The CDR3 DNA is TGTGCCAGTAGTATATCCAACCCCGGTCAGCCCCAGCATTTT.

This chain connects TRBV6-5 to TRBJ2-5; 10 bases match TRBD1. Trimming took 6 bases from V and 4 from J; bases not matched to a gene: 8. The CDR3 has 15 residues. The V gene's germline CDR1 is MNHEY and CDR2 SVGAGI. The CDR3 spells CASRRQGAWVETQYF. As DNA, the CDR3 is TGTGCCAGCAGACGACAGGGGGCCTGGGTAGAGACCCAGTACTTC.

The chain uses TRBV6-6 and TRBJ2-7, with 7 positions matching TRBD1. V lost 2 bases to trimming and J lost 1 base; unmatched junction nucleotides: 8. Looked up from germline, CDR1 is MNHNY and CDR2 is SVGAGI (reference sequence). The CDR3 runs to 16 residues. The CDR3 nucleotides read TGTGCCAGCAGTTACCGACCCGACAGGGCATCCTACGAGCAGTACTTC. The encoded protein is CASSYRPDRASYEQYF.

The rearrangement uses TRBV5-6 and TRBJ1-1; TRBD1 matches at 8 bases. Losses at the gene ends were 4 bases for V and 3 bases for J; bases not matched to a gene: 5. CDR1 and CDR2 (germline): SGHDT, YYEEEE. CDR3 length: 14 residues. CDR3 in DNA: TGTGCCAGCAGCCACGGACAGGGAGACACTGAAGCTTTCTTT. Translated: CASSHGQGDTEAFF.

CDR3 sequence reads: CASSGTGTATYEQYF. In DNA form, the CDR3 reads TGTGCCAGCAGTGGAACCGGGACGGCCACCTACGAGCAGTACTTC. The chain is built from TRBV2 and TRBJ2-7; perhaps D is TRBD1 or TRBD2 (5 bases each). The V gene lost 4 bases and the J gene lost 2 bases, with 15 bases spanning the gap. The CDR3 runs to 15 residues. The V gene's germline CDR1 is SNHLY and CDR2 FYNNEI.

Many counts were recorded for this clone. The V gene is TRBV28, the J gene TRBJ2-7; 7 nucleotides agree with TRBD1. Looked up from germline, CDR1 is MDHEN and CDR2 is SYDVKM. Trimming took 6 bases from V and 1 from J; bases not matched to a gene: 9. The CDR3 loop spans 15 amino acids. DNA for the CDR3: TGTGCCAGCAGACGGACAGGCCATAATTCCTACGAGCAGTACTTC. Its protein product is CASRRTGHNSYEQYF.

The count of this clone is one. The chain has TRBV27 and TRBJ2-7; possible D gene TRBD1, 5 bases. The CDR3 sequence is 15 residues long. V was cut by 5 bases and J by 3 bases, with 17 bases left in between. Per germline, CDR1 MNHEY and CDR2 SMNVEV (reference sequence). The CDR3 DNA follows: TGTGCCAGCAGTCTAAAGATAAGCGACAGCTACGAGCAGTACTTC. Translation gives CASSLKISDSYEQYF.

The chain uses TRBV11-3 and TRBJ2-2; 11 bases are shared with TRBD2. Germline V gives CDR1 SGHNT, CDR2 YENEEA. The V segment lost 5 bases and the J segment 8 bases; nucleotides outside the gene matches: 10. The CDR3 consists of 16 residues. CDR3 residues: CASSVSGRAGMGELFF. For the CDR3, the DNA is TGTGCCAGCAGCGTTAGCGGGAGGGCCGGAATGGGGGAGCTGTTTTTT.